The rows below give T cell receptor beta chains drawn from one sample of a study of blood T cell repertoires in COVID-19. Sequencing used immunoSEQ multiplex PCR; TCRdb keeps in-frame clones, though not all of them. The table has 45,000 to 55,000 clones, roughly 84% seen once. The sequencing input was peripheral blood. These receptors all stem from a man aged 50 to 59 with active COVID-19. CDR3s include the opening cysteine and the closing phenylalanine or tryptophan. D genes are given only for firm matches.

V,J,D,CDR3,DNA
TRBV4-3,TRBJ2-7,TRBD1,CASSQAPGQGHEQYF,TGCGCCAGCAGCCAAGCCCCGGGACAGGGGCACGAGCAGTACTTC
TRBV2,TRBJ1-3,.,CASKHQGPSSGNTIYF,TGTGCCAGCAAGCATCAGGGGCCCAGCTCTGGAAACACCATATATTTT
TRBV7-9,TRBJ2-1,.,CASSSQVKTTDEQFF,TGTGCCAGCAGTTCACAGGTCAAGACGACGGATGAGCAGTTCTTC
TRBV4-1,TRBJ1-1,.,CASSQEGWDTEAFF,TGCGCCAGCAGCCAAGAAGGGTGGGACACCGAAGCTTTCTTT
TRBV7-9,TRBJ2-2,TRBD1,CASTRDSNTGELFF,TGTGCCAGCACCCGGGACAGTAACACCGGGGAGCTGTTTTTT
TRBV7-6,TRBJ1-1,TRBD1,CASSPRQGGNTEAFF,TGTGCCAGCAGCCCTCGACAGGGGGGAAACACTGAAGCTTTCTTT
TRBV7-2,TRBJ1-5,.,CASSLRWANNQPQHF,TGTGCCAGCAGCTTAAGGTGGGCAAACAATCAGCCCCAGCATTTT
TRBV4-2,TRBJ2-7,TRBD2,CASSQDLGGGEQYF,TGTGCCAGCAGCCAAGATCTCGGGGGGGGAGAGCAGTACTTC
TRBV25-1,TRBJ1-2,.,CASSDSRQGSYGYTF,TGTGCCAGCAGTGACAGTCGGCAGGGGAGCTATGGCTACACCTTC
TRBV6-6,TRBJ1-2,TRBD1,CASSSSLMDRIVKGASYGYTF,TGTGCCAGCAGCTCCTCGTTGATGGACAGGATCGTAAAGGGGGCCTCCTATGGCTACACCTTC
TRBV29-1,TRBJ1-2,.,CSATKPGGAPNGYTF,TGCAGCGCCACAAAGCCTGGCGGTGCCCCTAATGGCTACACCTTC
TRBV28,TRBJ2-7,TRBD2,CASSENRLAGISYEQYF,TGTGCCAGCAGTGAGAATCGACTAGCGGGAATCTCCTACGAGCAGTACTTC
TRBV11-3,TRBJ2-2,.,CASSSDWNTGELFF,TGTGCCAGCAGCAGCGACTGGAACACCGGGGAGCTGTTTTTT
TRBV5-4,TRBJ1-1,.,CASSLDYGMNTEAFF,TGTGCCAGCAGCTTGGATTACGGGATGAACACTGAAGCTTTCTTT
TRBV28,TRBJ1-2,.,CASTPAGVPANYGYTF,TGTGCCAGCACCCCTGCAGGGGTCCCAGCTAACTATGGCTACACCTTC
TRBV18,TRBJ1-4,.,CASSPSLDEKLFF,TGTGCCAGCTCACCAAGCCTCGATGAAAAACTGTTTTTT
TRBV9,TRBJ2-1,TRBD2,CASNQLGLAGAQNEQFF,TGTGCCAGCAACCAACTGGGACTAGCGGGAGCTCAGAATGAGCAGTTCTTC
TRBV7-8,TRBJ2-2,TRBD1,CASSLEQGGTGELFF,TGTGCCAGCAGCTTAGAACAGGGGGGTACCGGGGAGCTGTTTTTT
TRBV29-1,TRBJ2-1,TRBD1,CSVDATLRQGVNEQFF,TGCAGCGTTGACGCGACCCTGAGGCAGGGGGTCAATGAGCAGTTCTTC
TRBV25-1,TRBJ1-1,TRBD1,CASSEGQGQAEAFF,TGTGCCAGCAGTGAGGGACAGGGTCAGGCTGAAGCTTTCTTT
TRBV7-2,TRBJ2-1,.,CASSLVLASNEQFF,TGTGCCAGCAGCTTAGTTCTAGCGAGCAATGAGCAGTTCTTC
TRBV7-8,TRBJ1-6,.,CASSRGSPLHF,TGTGCCAGCAGTCGGGGTTCACCCCTCCACTTT
TRBV18,TRBJ2-3,.,CASSPGTARTDTQYF,TGTGCCAGCTCACCTGGTACAGCCCGCACAGATACGCAGTATTTT
TRBV7-3,TRBJ1-2,.,CASSLTQGNGYTF,TGTGCCAGCAGCCTAACGCAGGGGAATGGCTACACCTTC
TRBV6-5,TRBJ1-2,.,CASSYSPGAYGYTF,TGTGCCAGCAGTTACTCGCCAGGGGCCTATGGCTACACCTTC
TRBV6-2/TRBV6-3,TRBJ2-3,TRBD1,CASSLTGVADTQYF,TGTGCCAGCAGCTTGACAGGGGTGGCAGATACGCAGTATTTT
TRBV10-3,TRBJ1-1,.,CAISDSGAVEVGAFF,TGTGCCATCAGTGATTCCGGAGCTGTCGAGGTAGGAGCTTTCTTT
TRBV27,TRBJ1-2,TRBD1,CASSRNRGDLYGYTF,TGTGCCAGCAGCCGTAACAGGGGCGACCTATATGGCTACACCTTC
TRBV5-4,TRBJ1-2,.,CASSLTGGAGYTF,TGTGCCAGCAGCTTAACCGGAGGGGCCGGCTACACCTTC
TRBV30,TRBJ2-3,.,CAWKGPSYSTDTQYF,TGTGCCTGGAAAGGGCCTAGCTATAGCACAGATACGCAGTATTTT
TRBV5-1,TRBJ2-7,TRBD1,CASSSWDRAYEQYF,TGCGCCAGCAGCTCATGGGACAGGGCCTACGAGCAGTACTTC
TRBV5-1,TRBJ2-6,.,CASSFSSGANVLTF,TGCGCCAGCAGCTTTAGCTCTGGGGCCAACGTCCTGACTTTC
TRBV4-1,TRBJ1-5,.,CASSARGHGVQEDQPQHF,TGCGCCAGCTCCGCCAGGGGACATGGGGTACAAGAGGATCAGCCCCAGCATTTT
TRBV29-1,TRBJ2-3,TRBD2,CSAPSLAGATDTQYF,TGCAGCGCACCGTCACTAGCGGGGGCCACAGATACGCAGTATTTT